This entry lists 30 T cell receptor beta chains sequenced from one sample in a study of cytomegalovirus exposure and HLA in healthy donors. Repertoires were generated with immunoSEQ multiplex PCR, while TCRdb's copy carries only in-frame clones and drops some. The sample holds 90,000 to 100,000 clones, 70% to 90% seen once. The sequencing sample was made of PBMCs. Receptors were obtained from a woman in her 30s in good health and CMV-seronegative.

This clone was detected only a few times. The chain employs TRBV5-1 and TRBJ1-3; weak D call: TRBD1 (6 bases). The CDR3 length is 14 residues. Germline assignment: CDR1 SGHRS and CDR2 YFSETQ. Trimming took 3 bases from V and 1 from J, leaving 8 bases between them. This CDR3 is CASSSGQSGNTIYF. Written as DNA, the CDR3 is TGCGCCAGCAGCTCGGGACAATCTGGAAACACCATATATTTT.

The chain links TRBV4-2 to TRBJ2-2, with TRBD2 as a possible D gene (6 bases). V was trimmed by 4 bases and J by 13 bases, leaving 13 bases between them. The CDR3 length is 12 residues. CDR1 and CDR2 from the germline V gene are LGHNA and YNFKEQ. DNA of the CDR3: TGTGCCAGCAGCCCCCGCGGTAGCGGGCTGTTTTTT. This gives the protein CASSPRGSGLFF.

This clone was seen once. The chain links TRBV11-2 to TRBJ2-7; 8 nucleotides align to TRBD1. Germline lookup yields CDR1 SGHAT and CDR2 FQNNGV. The CDR3 is 15 residues long. J lost 3 bases, V lost 4 bases, and 8 bases had no gene match. As DNA, the CDR3 is TGTGCCAGCAGCTCCGCCGGGACAGGACTCTACGAGCAGTACTTC. Protein product: CASSSAGTGLYEQYF.

The chain has TRBV6-5 and TRBJ1-1; D gene ambiguous. The CDR3 spans 14 residues. CDR1 is MNHEY and CDR2 is SVGAGI in the germline V gene. Trimming pared 6 bases from V and 0 bases from J, leaving 11 bases between. CDR3 loop: CASSLYSLNTEAFF. In DNA form, the CDR3 reads TGTGCCAGCAGCCTATACAGCCTGAACACTGAAGCTTTCTTT.

The chain is built from TRBV18 and TRBJ2-2; no definite D call. This CDR3 region has 15 residues. V was trimmed by 5 bases and J by 3 bases, leaving 13 bases between them. Per the germline V gene, CDR1 is KGHSH and CDR2 is LQKENI. The CDR3 sequence is CASSSTGLHTGELFF. CDR3 nucleotides: TGTGCCAGCTCATCTACGGGTCTTCACACCGGGGAGCTGTTTTTT.

This clone was observed a few times. The J gene is TRBJ1-2, the V gene TRBV18, with D unclear. CDR1 KGHSH and CDR2 LQKENI come from the germline V gene. Trimming removed 3 bases at V and 4 bases at J, with 9 bases between. The CDR3 length is 13 residues. The CDR3 nucleotides read TGTGCCAGCTCACCCGGGGTGGTCTATGGCTACACCTTC. This sequence encodes CASSPGVVYGYTF.

The CDR3 DNA sequence: TGCGCCAGCAGCCAAGATCCTCCCTACGAGCAGTACTTC. Its translation is CASSQDPPYEQYF. V and J are TRBV4-1 and TRBJ2-7, with D uncertain. V dropped 0 bases and J dropped 2 bases, with 5 bases sitting between them. Germline-derived CDR1 and CDR2 are MGHRA and YSYEKL. The CDR3 loop spans 13 amino acids.

This chain uses TRBV4-3 with TRBJ1-5; 8 bases are shared with TRBD1. Looked up from germline, CDR1 is LGHNA and CDR2 is YSLEER. The CDR3 has 14 amino acids. With 1 base clipped from V and 9 bases from J, the junction kept 5 bases outside the gene matches. In nucleotides, the CDR3 is TGCGCCAGCAGCCAAGGACATGGACAGGGGCCCCAGCATTTT. Its translation is CASSQGHGQGPQHF.

This chain links TRBV7-2 with TRBJ2-7; the match to TRBD2 covers 7 bases. The CDR3 covers 16 residues. Per germline, CDR1 SGHTA and CDR2 FQGNSA. The V and J ends lost 1 base and 2 bases, in that order; junction bases with no gene match: 8. The CDR3 loop reads CASSLGSPSGPYEQYF. The DNA for the CDR3 is TGTGCCAGCAGCTTAGGATCCCCTAGCGGACCCTACGAGCAGTACTTC.

This chain uses TRBV5-4 with TRBJ2-3; D is possibly TRBD1 (6 bases). Germline V gene data show CDR1 as SGHNT and CDR2 as YYREEE (reference sequence). V gave up 5 bases and J gave up 3 bases, with 13 bases separating them. The length of the CDR3 is 14 residues. The CDR3 loop is CASRGGAGTDTQYF. As DNA, the CDR3 is TGTGCCAGCAGAGGGGGAGCCGGGACAGATACGCAGTATTTT.

This clone occurred a few times. CDR3 region: CASSPDSLYGYTF. Written as DNA, the CDR3 is TGTGCCAGCAGCCCCGACAGTCTCTATGGCTACACCTTC. The gene calls are TRBV6-5 and TRBJ1-2, with D possibly being TRBD1 (5 bases). The CDR3 length is 13 residues. Germline V gene lookup returns CDR1 MNHEY and CDR2 SVGAGI. The ends were cut back, 6 bases at V and 4 bases at J, with 12 bases in the middle.

The CDR3: CASSVASRVDYGYTF. In DNA, the CDR3 is TGTGCCAGCAGCGTAGCGAGCAGGGTTGACTATGGCTACACCTTC. This chain uses TRBV9 with TRBJ1-2; TRBD1 might be the D (5 bases). Per the germline V gene, CDR1 is SGDLS and CDR2 is YYNGEE. The CDR3 consists of 15 residues. V was pared by 0 bases and J by 3 bases, with 12 bases between.

The chain combines TRBV7-8 with TRBJ2-2, with 9 bases identical to TRBD1. The germline CDR1 and CDR2 sequences are SGHVS and FQNEAQ. The junction had 3 bases not matched to a gene; V was cut back by 6 bases and J by 1 base. CDR3 length: 15 residues. The CDR3 loop is CASRQGARNTGELFF. The CDR3 bases are TGTGCCAGCAGACAGGGGGCGAGGAACACCGGGGAGCTGTTTTTT. The full variable domain, rest sourced from reference TRBV7-8 and TRBJ2-2, is GAGVSQSPRYKVAKRGQDVALRCDPISGHVSLFWYQQALGQGPEFLTYFQNEAQLDKSGLPSDRFFAERPEGSVSTLKIQRTQQEDSAVYLCASRQGARNTGELFFGEGSRLTVL.

This clone was seen just once. CDR3 amino acids: CSVEGWVASTDTQYF. The CDR3 bases are TGCAGCGTTGAAGGGTGGGTAGCATCCACAGATACGCAGTATTTT. The chain recombines TRBV29-1 with TRBJ2-3; no definite D call. Per the germline V gene, CDR1 is SQVTM and CDR2 is ANQGSEA. The CDR3 contains 15 residues. The V and J ends lost 1 base and 2 bases respectively, with 13 bases between them.

The chain carries TRBV6-1 and TRBJ2-2, with a weak D call TRBD1 (5 bases). The V gene lost 4 bases and the J gene lost 3 bases, with 12 bases spanning the gap. Germline CDR1 and CDR2: MNHNS and SASEGT. The CDR3 sequence is 15 residues long. CDR3 sequence: CASSATGVHTGELFF. DNA for the CDR3: TGTGCCAGCAGTGCTACAGGCGTGCACACCGGGGAGCTGTTTTTT.

The chain is built from TRBV9 and TRBJ2-1; 12 bases map to TRBD2. The CDR3 spans 15 residues. J was trimmed by 7 bases and V by 4 bases; bases with no gene match: 6. Germline values: CDR1 SGDLS, CDR2 YYNGEE. The CDR3 region is CASSSILAGGNEQFF. CDR3 bases: TGTGCCAGCAGCTCTATACTAGCGGGAGGTAATGAGCAGTTCTTC.

The V and J genes are TRBV7-3 and TRBJ2-1, with 10 bases that match TRBD2. The germline V gene has CDR1 SGHTA and CDR2 FQGTGA. The CDR3 totals 15 residues. V lost 5 bases to trimming and J lost 7 bases; unmatched junction nucleotides: 8. CDR3 protein: CASSLERGGRNEQFF. CDR3 DNA sequence: TGTGCCAGCAGCCTGGAGCGGGGGGGCCGGAATGAGCAGTTCTTC.

The sample holds a few counts of this clone. The V call is TRBV2, the J call TRBJ1-5, with 7 bases fitting TRBD1. V trimming: 0 bases; J trimming: 1 base; junction bases outside the gene matches: 18. CDR3 size: 21 residues. The germline V gene has CDR1 SNHLY and CDR2 FYNNEI. CDR3 sequence reads: CASSEASNVFAGGRSNQPQHF. The CDR3 nucleotides are TGTGCCAGCAGTGAAGCCTCCAATGTCTTCGCAGGGGGAAGGAGCAATCAGCCCCAGCATTTT.

V is TRBV2 and J is TRBJ2-4, with D tentatively TRBD2 (6 bases). CDR1 SNHLY and CDR2 FYNNEI come from the germline V gene. With 6 bases removed from V and 5 bases from J, the gap between germline ends came to 11 bases. This CDR3 has 13 residues. Written as DNA, the CDR3 is TGTGCCAGCAGCCTCGGCGGGGAAAACATTCAGTACTTC. This sequence encodes CASSLGGENIQYF.

V gene TRBV7-3 combines with J gene TRBJ1-1, with 9 bases that match TRBD1. The V gene end was trimmed by 6 bases and the J gene end by 5 bases; junction bases not matched to a gene: 4. The V gene's germline CDR1 is SGHTA and CDR2 FQGTGA. The CDR3 sequence is 13 residues long. The CDR3 bases are TGTGCCAGCAGACAGGGGGCGTGGACTGAAGCTTTCTTT. Protein sequence: CASRQGAWTEAFF. Drawing the rest from reference TRBV7-3 and TRBJ1-1, the complete variable domain is GAGVSQTPSNKVTEKGKYVELRCDPISGHTALYWYRQSLGQGPEFLIYFQGTGAADDSGLPNDRFFAVRPEGSVSTLKIQRTERGDSAVYLCASRQGAWTEAFFGQGTRLTVV.

The chain carries TRBV6-6 and TRBJ2-3; TRBD2 agrees at 9 bases. In germline, CDR1 is MNHNY, CDR2 SVGAGI (reference sequence). V gave up 2 bases and J gave up 4 bases; unmatched junction bases: 7. This CDR3 has 16 residues. The CDR3 region has the DNA TGTGCCAGCAGTTACGATAGCGGGAGAAACGCAGATACGCAGTATTTT. It translates to CASSYDSGRNADTQYF.

This clone was seen a handful of times. The V gene is TRBV28, the J gene TRBJ1-5; tentative D call: TRBD1 (6 bases). The CDR3 has 15 amino acids. The ends were cut back, 6 bases at V and 3 bases at J, with 15 bases in the middle. Germline V lookup: CDR1 MDHEN, CDR2 SYDVKM. The CDR3, as DNA: TGTGCCAGCAGCAAGCGTACAGGGCACAATCAGCCCCAGCATTTT. This gives the protein CASSKRTGHNQPQHF.

The gene calls are TRBV7-9 and TRBJ1-5; 7 positions agree with TRBD1. V lost 3 bases and J lost 2; bases outside the gene matches: 1. Germline CDR1 SEHNR, CDR2 FQNEAQ (reference sequence). This CDR3 comprises 14 residues. The CDR3 nucleotides are TGTGCCAGCAGCTTCGGGACAGGCAATCAGCCCCAGCATTTT. Amino acids: CASSFGTGNQPQHF.

J is TRBJ2-6 and V is TRBV27; no firm D call. V was pared by 4 bases and J by 1 base, with 8 bases between. The CDR3 loop spans 15 amino acids. CDR1 and CDR2 (germline): MNHEY, SMNVEV (reference sequence). The CDR3 sequence: CASSSLTSGANVLTF. DNA of the CDR3: TGTGCCAGCAGTTCGCTTACTTCTGGGGCCAACGTCCTGACTTTC. Combining the CDR3 with reference TRBV27 and TRBJ2-6 gives the whole variable domain EAQVTQNPRYLITVTGKKLTVTCSQNMNHEYMSWYRQDPGLGLRQIYYSMNVEVTDKGDVPEGYKVSRKEKRNFPLILESPSPNQTSLYFCASSSLTSGANVLTFGAGSRLTVL.

In its sample, this clone was seen once. This chain links TRBV7-2 with TRBJ1-5, with a possible D match to TRBD1 (5 bases). This CDR3 region has 15 residues. Trimming stripped 2 bases from V and 2 bases from J, with 10 bases between. CDR1 SGHTA and CDR2 FQGNSA come from the germline V gene. In DNA form, the CDR3 reads TGTGCCAGCAGCTTAAGGCAGGGTGGCAATCAGCCCCAGCATTTT. Translated: CASSLRQGGNQPQHF.

The sample holds a few counts of this clone. The chain recombines TRBV4-2 with TRBJ2-2; 8 bases line up with TRBD2. Unmatched junction bases numbered 10, after V lost 0 bases and J lost 4 bases. This CDR3 has 18 amino acids. Germline loops: CDR1 LGHNA, CDR2 YNFKEQ. CDR3 amino acids: CASSQEKGSGRGTGELFF. The CDR3 nucleotides are TGTGCCAGCAGCCAAGAAAAGGGGAGCGGGAGAGGCACCGGGGAGCTGTTTTTT.

The rearrangement uses TRBV7-9 and TRBJ2-3; D may be TRBD1 (5 bases). Deletions cut 5 bases from V and 0 bases from J, with 15 bases between. The CDR3 is 16 residues long. Germline CDR1 reads SEHNR; CDR2 reads FQNEAQ (reference sequence). CDR3 DNA sequence: TGTGCCAGCAGCCAGGCGACAGTTTCTAGCACAGATACGCAGTATTTT. Translating it yields CASSQATVSSTDTQYF.

The gene calls are TRBV2 and TRBJ2-3, with TRBD2 matching over 12 bases. The length of the CDR3 is 16 residues. V trimming: 6 bases; J trimming: 5 bases; junction bases outside the gene matches: 9. The germline V gene encodes CDR1 SNHLY and CDR2 FYNNEI. The CDR3 nucleotides read TGTGCCAGCAGCTTATCTAGCGGGGGGGCAATAGATACGCAGTATTTT. It yields the protein CASSLSSGGAIDTQYF. Full variable domain (outside the CDR3, taken from reference TRBV2 and TRBJ2-3): EPEVTQTPSHQVTQMGQEVILRCVPISNHLYFYWYRQILGQKVEFLVSFYNNEISEKSEIFDDQFSVERPDGSNFTLKIRSTKLEDSAMYFCASSLSSGGAIDTQYFGPGTRLTVL.

This chain uses TRBV6-4 with TRBJ2-3; a possible D gene is TRBD2 (5 bases). This CDR3 is built from 15 residues. Germline V gene lookup returns CDR1 MRHNA and CDR2 SNTAGT. The germline V and J ends were trimmed by 6 bases and 11 bases, with 24 bases remaining between them. CDR3 bases: TGTGCCAGCAGCCCCGGAGGATCAGGAAGTCAATTGCAGTATTTT. Amino acids: CASSPGGSGSQLQYF.

CDR3 sequence reads: CASSFGRGSYEQYF. In nucleotides, the CDR3 is TGTGCCAGCAGCTTTGGTCGAGGCTCCTACGAGCAGTACTTC. The chain uses TRBV7-6 and TRBJ2-7; no firm D call. V dropped 3 bases and J dropped 0 bases, with 9 bases sitting between them. Germline V gene sequence: CDR1 SGHVS, CDR2 FNYEAQ. The CDR3 has 14 residues.